The rows below give T cell receptor beta chains drawn from one sample of a study of cytomegalovirus exposure and HLA in healthy donors. The data were produced by immunoSEQ multiplex PCR, yet TCRdb's version contains in-frame clones alone and is incomplete. The sample contains some 160,000 clones, 80% to 85% of which appear only once. Sequenced: PBMCs. These receptors all come from a male donor in good health and CMV-seropositive. CDR3s include the opening cysteine and the closing phenylalanine or tryptophan. D genes are given only for firm matches. A row's size may be missing; if present it is once, few, many or a size class.

d_call	v_call	j_call	clone_size	cdr3_nt	cdr3_aa
NA	TRBV4-3	TRBJ2-7	NA	TGCGCCAGCAGCCAAGATCTTGGGCACTACGAGCAGTACTTC	CASSQDLGHYEQYF
NA	TRBV19	TRBJ2-2	few	TGTGCCAGTAGACCGGGGTACACCGGGGAGCTGTTTTTT	CASRPGYTGELFF
NA	TRBV27	TRBJ2-2	NA	TGTGCCAGCAGTTTATTGAGGCTGGGGCAAGCCGGGGAGCTGTTTTTT	CASSLLRLGQAGELFF
NA	TRBV19	TRBJ2-7	NA	TGTGCCAGTAGTATAGAGGCGGGGCACACCTACGAGCAGTACTTC	CASSIEAGHTYEQYF
TRBD1	TRBV2	TRBJ1-3	NA	TGTGCCAGCAGTGGGGACAGCCGTTCTGGAAACACCATATATTTT	CASSGDSRSGNTIYF
NA	TRBV18	TRBJ2-6	NA	TGTGCCAGCCCACGGGGGCAGAGTGGGGCCAACGTCCTGACTTTC	CASPRGQSGANVLTF
TRBD2	TRBV10-3	TRBJ2-7	NA	TGTGCCATCAGCCTGACCGGGACTAGCTCCTACGAGCAGTACTTC	CAISLTGTSSYEQYF
TRBD1	TRBV7-8	TRBJ1-1	NA	TGTGCCAGCAGCCCCAGGGGGCGCGACACTGAAGCTTTCTTT	CASSPRGRDTEAFF
NA	TRBV6-5	TRBJ2-5	NA	TGTGCCAGCATCGAGATGGAGACCCAGTACTTC	CASIEMETQYF
TRBD2	TRBV11-2	TRBJ2-3	few	TGTGCCAGCAGCTTAGGTAGCGGGGGGTCCACAGATACGCAGTATTTT	CASSLGSGGSTDTQYF
NA	TRBV4-1	TRBJ1-1	NA	TGCGCCAGCAGCGCCCGGGAAGGTGAAGCTTTCTTT	CASSAREGEAFF
NA	TRBV11-2	TRBJ2-2	NA	TGTGCCAGCTCTGGACAAAACACCGGGGAGCTGTTTTTT	CASSGQNTGELFF
NA	TRBV7-2	TRBJ1-2	NA	TGTGCCAGCAGCTTAGCCTCCGGGATTGACTATGGCTACACCTTC	CASSLASGIDYGYTF
NA	TRBV18	TRBJ2-1	once	TGTGCCAGCTCACCACCGGCCAGCTCCTACAATGAGCAGTTCTTC	CASSPPASSYNEQFF
TRBD2	TRBV28	TRBJ2-7	NA	TGTGCCAGCACCCATAGCGGGCTTGGTTCCTACGAGCAGTACTTC	CASTHSGLGSYEQYF
NA	TRBV18	TRBJ2-5	NA	TGTGCCAGCTCACCTGGACAGCAAGAGACCCAGTACTTC	CASSPGQQETQYF
TRBD1	TRBV9	TRBJ1-5	NA	TGTGCCAGCAGCGGGGGACAGAATAGCAATCAGCCCCAGCATTTT	CASSGGQNSNQPQHF
NA	TRBV28	TRBJ1-2	NA	TGTGCCAGCCGTCAGGGAGGGGACTATGGCTACACCTTC	CASRQGGDYGYTF
TRBD1	TRBV5-4	TRBJ1-2	NA	TGTGCCAGCAGCAAATCGACAGGGGTCGACTATGGCTACACCTTC	CASSKSTGVDYGYTF
NA	TRBV5-1	TRBJ2-5	NA	TGCGCCAGCAGCTTCGGGCAAGAGACCCAGTACTTC	CASSFGQETQYF
NA	TRBV6-5	TRBJ1-2	NA	TGTGCCAGCAGTCCGACAGTTAACTATGGCTACACCTTC	CASSPTVNYGYTF
TRBD1	TRBV28	TRBJ1-4	NA	TGTGCCAGCAGAGAACAGGGGTTTTCTGAAAAACTGTTTTTT	CASREQGFSEKLFF
TRBD1	TRBV9	TRBJ2-7	NA	TGTGCCAGCAGCGTAGGAGGGACAGGTTACGAGCAGTACTTC	CASSVGGTGYEQYF
NA	TRBV27	TRBJ1-4	NA	TGTGCCAGCAGTTCCCCCGGGAGCATTGAAAAACTGTTTTTT	CASSSPGSIEKLFF
NA	TRBV4-3	TRBJ1-2	NA	TGCGCCAGCAGCCAAGTTGAGGCTGGAACTAGGGGCTACACCTTC	CASSQVEAGTRGYTF
NA	TRBV15	TRBJ1-2	NA	TGTGCCACCAGCAGAGAAACAGGGCATAACTATGGCTACACCTTC	CATSRETGHNYGYTF
TRBD2	TRBV9	TRBJ2-7	NA	TGTGCCAGCAGCGCCGATCTAGCGGGGTCCTACGAGCAGTACTTC	CASSADLAGSYEQYF
NA	TRBV7-9	TRBJ1-5	NA	TGTGCCACCGGGGGGACGGAGTATCAGCCCCAGCATTTT	CATGGTEYQPQHF
NA	TRBV19	TRBJ2-6	NA	TGTGCCAGTAGTATTCAGGGGTTCGGGGCCAACGTCCTGACTTTC	CASSIQGFGANVLTF
TRBD1	TRBV2	TRBJ1-5	NA	TGTGCCAGCAGGGATCCGGGACAGGGGAACAATCAGCCCCAGCATTTT	CASRDPGQGNNQPQHF
NA	TRBV27	TRBJ2-3	NA	TGTGCCAGCAGTTTTTCAAGTCTCGGGGTAGTTGCGCAGTATTTT	CASSFSSLGVVAQYF
TRBD2	TRBV5-1	TRBJ2-5	NA	TGCGCCAGCAGCTCTCTTAGCGGGATTCAAGAGACCCAGTACTTC	CASSSLSGIQETQYF
NA	TRBV6-5	TRBJ2-6	NA	TGTGCCAGCCATGGGAGCTCTGGGGCCAACGTCCTGACTTTC	CASHGSSGANVLTF
NA	TRBV27	TRBJ1-1	NA	TGTGCCAGCAGTTTACGGGGGTCAGAAGCTTTCTTT	CASSLRGSEAFF
TRBD1	TRBV6-5	TRBJ1-5	NA	TGTGCCAGCAGCAGGACAGGGTCGAACAATCAGCCCCAGCATTTT	CASSRTGSNNQPQHF
NA	TRBV30	TRBJ2-5	NA	TGTGCCTGGAGTTACCCCGGAGCGCGGCAAGAGACCCAGTACTTC	CAWSYPGARQETQYF
TRBD1	TRBV6-1	TRBJ1-3	NA	TGTGCCAGCACCGGGACAGGGAGACCTGGGACCATATATTTT	CASTGTGRPGTIYF
TRBD2	TRBV29-1	TRBJ2-1	NA	TGCAGCGTTGGGACTAGCGGGGGGGCGGGGGAGCAGTTCTTC	CSVGTSGGAGEQFF
NA	TRBV2	TRBJ2-7	NA	TGTGCCAGCAGACCCAGAGGGGGCTCCTACGAGCAGTACTTC	CASRPRGGSYEQYF
NA	TRBV5-1	TRBJ2-5	NA	TGCGCCAGCAGCTTGGCCATTAACGTGGAGGGGTGGTCCCAGTACTTC	CASSLAINVEGWSQYF
NA	TRBV9	TRBJ2-1	NA	TGTGCCAGCAGCGTAGCACGCGGGCTCTCCTACAATGAGCAGTTCTTC	CASSVARGLSYNEQFF
TRBD1	TRBV10-2	TRBJ2-6	NA	TGCGCCAGCAGCATGGGACAGCCCTCTGGGGCCAACGTCCTGACTTTC	CASSMGQPSGANVLTF
TRBD2	TRBV10-2	TRBJ2-3	NA	TGCGCCAGCAGTGACGCGGGAGTCACAGATACGCAGTATTTT	CASSDAGVTDTQYF
TRBD2	TRBV2	TRBJ2-1	NA	TGTGCCAGCAGTGGGAGACTAGCGGATGAGCAGTTCTTC	CASSGRLADEQFF
TRBD1	TRBV10-3	TRBJ1-1	NA	TGTGCCATCAGTGAGATGAGACAAAGGGGGCCTGAAGCTTTCTTT	CAISEMRQRGPEAFF
TRBD1	TRBV10-3	TRBJ1-2	NA	TGTGCCAGCAGTGAAGCAGTCACAGGGGTATACTATGGCTACACCTTC	CASSEAVTGVYYGYTF
TRBD1	TRBV27	TRBJ2-3	NA	TGTGCCAGCAGTTCGGGGGGACAGGGGGAAGATACGCAGTATTTT	CASSSGGQGEDTQYF
NA	TRBV5-1	TRBJ2-7	NA	TGCGCCAGCAGCTTAGGGCAGGGAGGACCCTACGAGCAGTACTTC	CASSLGQGGPYEQYF
TRBD1	TRBV5-1	TRBJ2-3	NA	TGCGCCAGCAGAACCATACCGGGACAGGGAAATACGCAGTATTTT	CASRTIPGQGNTQYF
TRBD1	TRBV7-9	TRBJ1-4	NA	TGTTCCAGCAGCTCCGACAGAGGGGGCTGGGAAAAACTGTTTTTT	CSSSSDRGGWEKLFF
NA	TRBV27	TRBJ1-2	NA	TGTGCCAGCAGTTCCTACAGAGTTAACTATGGCTACACCTTC	CASSSYRVNYGYTF
TRBD2	TRBV10-3	TRBJ2-1	NA	TGTGCCGTCCCCGGGACTAGCGGGAGGGCCGGTAAGATTGATGAGCAGTTCTTC	CAVPGTSGRAGKIDEQFF
NA	TRBV18	TRBJ2-4	NA	TGTGCCAGCTCACCACCGGGGAGTCACGTTCAGTACTTC	CASSPPGSHVQYF
NA	TRBV11-2	TRBJ1-2	NA	TGTGCCAGCAGCTTAGTACAGGGCGGTGGCTATGGCTACACCTTC	CASSLVQGGGYGYTF
NA	TRBV5-1	TRBJ1-3	NA	TGCGCCAGTTCGCCCACAGGGTCTTCTGGAAACACCATATATTTT	CASSPTGSSGNTIYF
NA	TRBV6-6	TRBJ1-1	NA	TGTGCCACCGAAGGGGCTGAAGCTTTCTTT	CATEGAEAFF
TRBD2	TRBV27	TRBJ2-1	NA	TGTGCCAGCAGGGGGGGGAATGAGCAGTTCTTC	CASRGGNEQFF
NA	TRBV30	TRBJ1-5	NA	TGTGCCTGGAGTGTGGCCCAGGGAGGTTTACAGCCCCAGCATTTT	CAWSVAQGGLQPQHF
NA	TRBV21-1	TRBJ1-5	few	TGTGCCAGCAGCAAAGATCGGGAAATCGGGAGCAATCAGCCCCAGCATTTT	CASSKDREIGSNQPQHF